This T cell receptor beta chain originates from a study of blood T cell repertoires in COVID-19. Study-wide background: Collection of acute and convalescent COVID-19 samples took place in the United States, Italy and Spain. From T cells, B-cell-depleted T cells, or PBMCs came the material, which was cDNA or gDNA.

CDR1 is SGHNT, CDR2 YENEEA, per germline. V gave up 5 bases and J gave up 0 bases, with 14 bases separating them. This CDR3 has 16 residues. TCRdb's copy holds only in-frame clones and misses some; the assay was immunoSEQ multiplex PCR. The sample contains 71,000 or so clones, approximately 80% of which appear only once. Sequenced material: peripheral blood. The gene calls are TRBV11-3 and TRBJ2-1; D not certain. This sequence was found in a man between 45 and 60 years old with acute or convalescent COVID-19. This CDR3 is CASSPTSSTSYNEQFF. In DNA, the CDR3 is TGTGCCAGCAGCCCAACCTCTAGTACCTCCTACAATGAGCAGTTCTTC.